This is a list of T cell receptor beta chains from one sample in a study of CD8 T cells in ankylosing spondylitis. TCRdb re-analysed the 5' RACE reads in MiXCR, keeping a single row per CDR3 protein. There are roughly 30,000 distinct CDR3 sequences in the sample; around 30% occur only once, and about 41% lies in the top ten. Source material: synovial fluid, either unsorted or a sorted T cell fraction (not recorded which). The source is a male donor with ankylosing spondylitis. Each CDR3 is given with its conserved first and last residue. D genes are given only for firm matches. A clone size is listed for some rows: how often the clone was seen (once, few, many), or a class if it is expanded.

V gene	clone size	D gene	CDR3 length	J gene	CDR3 protein	CDR3 DNA
TRBV13	-	-	15	TRBJ2-7	CASSPRGGARYEQYF	TGTGCCAGCAGCCCAAGGGGTGGGGCGCGTTACGAGCAGTACTTC
TRBV7-9	-	-	13	TRBJ2-1	CASSLDPYNEQFF	TGTGCCAGCAGCTTAGATCCCTACAATGAGCAGTTCTTC
TRBV7-2	-	-	14	TRBJ1-3	CASSVGTYGNTIYF	TGTGCCAGCAGCGTTGGGACTTACGGAAACACCATATATTTT
TRBV7-6	many	-	11	TRBJ2-7	CATSTGYEQYF	TGTGCCACCAGCACGGGATACGAGCAGTACTTC
TRBV30	-	-	15	TRBJ2-6	CAWELRRSGANVLTF	TGTGCCTGGGAGTTAAGGCGCTCTGGGGCCAACGTCCTGACTTTC
TRBV5-1	many	TRBD2	18	TRBJ2-1	CASSLGSGDFQSYNEQFF	TGCGCCAGCAGCTTGGGTAGCGGGGATTTTCAATCCTACAATGAGCAGTTCTTC
TRBV27	many	TRBD1	14	TRBJ1-5	CASRGQGMGQPQHF	TGTGCCAGCAGGGGACAGGGGATGGGTCAGCCCCAGCATTTT
TRBV9	-	TRBD2	15	TRBJ2-3	CASSVALAATDTQYF	TGTGCCAGCAGCGTAGCGCTAGCGGCCACAGATACGCAGTATTTT
TRBV7-9	-	-	13	TRBJ2-7	CATSTPLSYEQYF	TGTGCCACCTCCACCCCTCTCTCCTACGAGCAGTACTTC
TRBV10-3	once	-	14	TRBJ2-1	CATRLGRSSNEQFF	TGTGCCACCAGACTAGGGCGCAGTTCCAATGAGCAGTTCTTC
TRBV19	few	-	12	TRBJ2-2	CASSPDPGELFF	TGTGCCAGTAGTCCGGACCCCGGGGAGCTGTTTTTT
TRBV6-5	many	-	14	TRBJ2-7	CASSYSPSSYEQYF	TGTGCCAGCAGTTACTCCCCTAGCTCCTACGAGCAGTACTTC
TRBV4-2	-	TRBD2	14	TRBJ2-5	CASSQEAGQETQYF	TGTGCCAGCAGCCAAGAAGCGGGGCAAGAGACCCAGTACTTC